This T cell receptor beta chain emerged from a study of blood T cell repertoires in COVID-19. Overall study: Donors in the United States, Italy and Spain gave samples during acute or convalescent COVID-19. Sample material is recorded as cDNA or gDNA derived from T cells, B-cell-depleted T cells, or PBMCs.

In this sample, this clone turned up once. While infection was still active, Seattle patients were enrolled and then followed longitudinally. Germline CDR1 and CDR2: SGHTS and YDEGEE. The CDR3 runs to 11 residues. V was shortened by 1 base and J by 5 bases, with 4 bases between the two germline ends. Sequenced by immunoSEQ multiplex PCR; TCRdb stores in-frame clones only, minus some. This sample has some 300,000 clones, with around 90% found just once. What was sequenced was peripheral blood. The J gene is TRBJ2-7, the V gene TRBV5-8; D is undetermined. The sequence was obtained from a woman aged 45-65 years with COVID-19, enrolled during active disease. As DNA, the CDR3 is TGTGCCAGCAGCTTGACGGACGAGCAGTACTTC. Translating it yields CASSLTDEQYF.